This entry concerns a single TCR beta chain. This specimen belongs to a study of technical replicates of blood from a handful of donors. Germline V gene sequence: CDR1 SSHAT, CDR2 FNYEAQ (reference sequence). The J segment lost 5 bases and the V segment lost 2 bases, leaving 5 bases of the junction unmatched. This CDR3 is built from 14 residues. Sequencing used immunoSEQ multiplex PCR; TCRdb keeps in-frame clones, though not all of them. This sample yields 15,000 to 20,000 clones, of which roughly 84% are seen a single time; around 13% belongs to the top ten. This rearrangement joins TRBV7-7 to TRBJ2-7, with 8 bases identical to TRBD1. The receptor was derived from a human donor in good health. Source material: PBMCs. In DNA, the CDR3 is TGTGCCAGCAGCTTATTAGGACAGGGAAACGAGCAGTACTTC. This sequence encodes CASSLLGQGNEQYF.